This paragraph reports one TCR beta chain. Some clones are missing from TCRdb's copy, which holds only in-frame ones; the method was immunoSEQ multiplex PCR. The table lists some 110,000 clones, around 80% of them singletons. The data were taken from a study of blood T cell repertoires in COVID-19. Background on the study: Acute-phase and convalescent COVID-19 samples originated in the United States, Italy and Spain.

This CDR3 has 15 residues. V shed 4 bases and J shed 6 bases, with 16 bases lying between them. Germline V gives CDR1 LGHDT, CDR2 YNNKEL (reference sequence). The chain combines TRBV3-1 (or the pseudogene TRBV3-2) with TRBJ1-5; D might be TRBD1 (5 bases). Sequenced input: peripheral blood. The source is a man aged 50 or older with acute or convalescent COVID-19. Here the CDR3 reads CASSPRPGGTQPQHF. The CDR3 region has the DNA TGTGCCAGCAGCCCCCGCCCGGGGGGTACTCAGCCCCAGCATTTT.